These 6 T cell receptor beta chains share one sample of origin, sequenced in a study of blood T cell repertoires in COVID-19. The protocol was immunoSEQ multiplex PCR, while the TCRdb copy is restricted to in-frame clones and leaves out a portion. The top ten clones hold roughly 10% of a sample with some 180,000 clones, 65% to 85% of them seen once. The sample was peripheral blood. All receptors derive from a man between 65 and 79 years old with active or convalescent COVID-19.

The gene calls are TRBV30 and TRBJ1-2; weak D call: TRBD1 (5 bases). The CDR3 has 13 residues. The V end lost 5 bases, the J end lost 8 bases, and 18 bases lay between the germline ends. Looked up from germline, CDR1 is GTSNPN and CDR2 is SVGIG (reference sequence). The CDR3 spells CAWGRQQLPGYTF. The CDR3 DNA sequence: TGTGCCTGGGGCCGACAGCAGCTACCCGGCTACACCTTC.

The chain's CDR3 is CASSHGGVTYEQYF. For the CDR3, the DNA is TGCGCCAGCAGCCATGGGGGGGTCACCTACGAGCAGTACTTC. V gene TRBV5-1 combines with J gene TRBJ2-7, with 7 bases identical to TRBD2. The CDR3 is 14 residues long. Germline V gene sequence: CDR1 SGHRS, CDR2 YFSETQ. V lost 4 bases, J lost 2 bases, and 6 bases stayed unmatched.

V is TRBV6-6 and J is TRBJ2-1; 9 bases align to TRBD1. Germline V lookup: CDR1 MNHNY, CDR2 SVGAGI (reference sequence). Trimming removed 5 bases from V and 14 bases from J; junction bases left unmatched: 4. The CDR3 contains 11 residues. CDR3 bases: TGTGCCAGCAGTACCGGACAGGGGAAGTTCTTC. Translation: CASSTGQGKFF.

The genes are TRBV27 and TRBJ2-5, with 8 nucleotides matching TRBD1. This CDR3 contains 15 residues. Germline CDR1 is MNHEY and CDR2 is SMNVEV (reference sequence). V was pared by 4 bases and J by 4 bases, with 8 bases of the junction left unmatched. CDR3 region: CASSSTGGLRETQYF. Here the CDR3 DNA reads TGTGCCAGCAGTTCCACAGGGGGGTTGAGAGAGACCCAGTACTTC.

This chain joins TRBV7-2 and TRBJ2-7; no clear D gene. Per the germline V gene, CDR1 is SGHTA and CDR2 is FQGNSA. V was cut by 5 bases and J by 4 bases, with 12 bases left in between. The CDR3 extends over 13 amino acids. As DNA, the CDR3 is TGTGCCAGCAGCCTTGGTCCAGTTTACGAGCAGTACTTC. This codes for CASSLGPVYEQYF.

This clone was picked up many times. The rearrangement links TRBV7-2 to TRBJ2-6; maybe TRBD1 (6 bases). The germline V gene encodes CDR1 SGHTA and CDR2 FQGNSA. The length of the CDR3 is 15 residues. Trimming removed 5 bases from V and 2 bases from J, with 10 bases in between. The CDR3 bases are TGTGCCAGCAGCCCACAGGGAACTGGGGCCAACGTCCTGACTTTC. It specifies CASSPQGTGANVLTF. The full variable domain, with the rest looked up from reference TRBV7-2 and TRBJ2-6, is GAGVSQSPSNKVTEKGKDVELRCDPISGHTALYWYRQSLGQGLEFLIYFQGNSAPDKSGLPSDRFSAERTGGSVSTLTIQRTQQEDSAVYLCASSPQGTGANVLTFGAGSRLTVL.